The source of this T cell receptor beta chain is a study of cytomegalovirus exposure and HLA in healthy donors. Germline V gene data show CDR1 as LGHNA and CDR2 as YSLEER. The CDR3 is 17 amino acids. Trimming at V came to 1 base and at J to 5 bases, leaving 10 bases not matched to a gene. A remark on this clone: Additional DNA sequences in this sample encode the identical CDR3.

PCR used 60 Vbeta primers and 13 Jbeta primers. The assay was immunoSEQ multiplex PCR, and TCRdb's table has in-frame clones only and misses some. The table records roughly 130,000 clones, roughly 82% of them present only once. This receptor was obtained from a male donor in good health and CMV-seropositive. The source material was PBMCs. The chain has TRBV4-3 and TRBJ2-3; 9 bases are shared with TRBD2. As DNA, the CDR3 is TGCGCCAGCAGCCAAGGGGGCGGGAGGGCCCGGCGAGATACGCAGTATTTT. It translates to CASSQGGGRARRDTQYF.